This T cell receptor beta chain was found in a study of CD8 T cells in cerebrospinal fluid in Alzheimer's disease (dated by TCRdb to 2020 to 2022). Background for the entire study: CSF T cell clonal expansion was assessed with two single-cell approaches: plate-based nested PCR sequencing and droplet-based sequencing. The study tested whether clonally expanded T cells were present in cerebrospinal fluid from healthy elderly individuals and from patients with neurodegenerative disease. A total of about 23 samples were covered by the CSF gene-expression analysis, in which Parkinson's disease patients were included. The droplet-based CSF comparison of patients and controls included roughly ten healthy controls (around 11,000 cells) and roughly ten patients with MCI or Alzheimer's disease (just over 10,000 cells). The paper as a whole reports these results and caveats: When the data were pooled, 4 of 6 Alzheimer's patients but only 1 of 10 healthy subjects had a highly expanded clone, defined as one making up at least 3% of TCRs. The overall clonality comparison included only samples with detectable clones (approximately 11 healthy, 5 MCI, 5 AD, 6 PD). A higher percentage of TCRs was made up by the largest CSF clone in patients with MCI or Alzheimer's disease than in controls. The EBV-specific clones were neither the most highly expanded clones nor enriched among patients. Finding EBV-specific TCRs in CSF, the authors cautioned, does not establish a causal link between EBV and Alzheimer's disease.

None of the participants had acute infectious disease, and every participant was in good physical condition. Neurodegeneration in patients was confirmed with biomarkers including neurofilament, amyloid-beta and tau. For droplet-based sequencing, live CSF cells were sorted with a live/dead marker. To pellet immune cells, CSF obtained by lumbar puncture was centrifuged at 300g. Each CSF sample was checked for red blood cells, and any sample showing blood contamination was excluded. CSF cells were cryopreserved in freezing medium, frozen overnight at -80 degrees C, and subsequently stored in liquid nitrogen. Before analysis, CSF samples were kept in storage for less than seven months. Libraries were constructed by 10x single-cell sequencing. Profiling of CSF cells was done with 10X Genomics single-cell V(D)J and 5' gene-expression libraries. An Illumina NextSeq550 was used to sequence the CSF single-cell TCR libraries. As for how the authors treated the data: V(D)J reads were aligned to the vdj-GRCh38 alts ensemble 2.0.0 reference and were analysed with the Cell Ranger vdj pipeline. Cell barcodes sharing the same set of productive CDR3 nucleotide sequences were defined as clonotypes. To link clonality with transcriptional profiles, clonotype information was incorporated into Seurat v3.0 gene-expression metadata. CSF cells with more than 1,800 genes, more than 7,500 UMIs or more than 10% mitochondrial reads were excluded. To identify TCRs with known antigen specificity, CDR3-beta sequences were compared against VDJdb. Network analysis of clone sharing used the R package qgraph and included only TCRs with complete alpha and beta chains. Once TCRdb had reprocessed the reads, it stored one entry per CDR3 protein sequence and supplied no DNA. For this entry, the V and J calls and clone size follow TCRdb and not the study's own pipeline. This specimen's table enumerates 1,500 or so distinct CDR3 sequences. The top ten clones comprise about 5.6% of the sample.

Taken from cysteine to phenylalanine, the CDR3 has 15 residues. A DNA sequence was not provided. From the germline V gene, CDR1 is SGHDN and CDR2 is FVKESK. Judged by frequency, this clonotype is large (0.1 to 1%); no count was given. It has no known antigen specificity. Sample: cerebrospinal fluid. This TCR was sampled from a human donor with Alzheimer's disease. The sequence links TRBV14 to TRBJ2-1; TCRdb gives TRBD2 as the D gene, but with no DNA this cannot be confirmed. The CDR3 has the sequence CASSLAGGYYNEQFF.